What follows are 10 T cell receptor beta chains derived from one specimen sequenced in a study of T cells in narcolepsy. The data were produced by immunoSEQ multiplex PCR, yet TCRdb's version contains in-frame clones alone and is incomplete. This table has 25,000 to 35,000 clones, under 90% appearing once. Sequencing was carried out using CD45RA- memory CD4+ T cells from PBMCs. These receptors were obtained from a human donor with narcolepsy.

The CDR3: CASSLVPLGDSGNTIYF. The CDR3 DNA is TGCGCCAGCAGCTTGGTGCCTCTCGGGGACTCTGGAAACACCATATATTTT. V usage is TRBV5-1 and J usage is TRBJ1-3, with unresolved D. V was cut by 0 bases and J by 0 bases, with 13 bases left in between. CDR3 length equals 17 residues. Germline CDR1 reads SGHRS; CDR2 reads YFSETQ.

The J gene is TRBJ2-7, the V gene TRBV19; possibly TRBD2 for D (5 bases). The V and J ends lost 5 bases and 0 bases respectively, with 8 bases between them. Germline V gene data show CDR1 as LNHDA and CDR2 as SQIVND (reference sequence). CDR3 length: 13 residues. CDR3 loop: CASSEGVSYEQYF. The CDR3 coding sequence is TGTGCCAGTAGTGAGGGAGTCTCCTACGAGCAGTACTTC.

The chain is built from TRBV5-1 and TRBJ1-3; D is undetermined. The CDR3 sequence is 12 residues long. The V and J ends lost 4 bases and 4 bases respectively, with 6 bases between them. The V gene's germline CDR1 is SGHRS and CDR2 YFSETQ. CDR3 coding DNA: TGCGCCAGCAGCGACCGGGGAAACACCATATATTTT. As protein: CASSDRGNTIYF. Looking up the rest from reference TRBV5-1 and TRBJ1-3 gives the full variable domain: KAGVTQTPRYLIKTRGQQVTLSCSPISGHRSVSWYQQTPGQGLQFLFEYFSETQRNKGNFPGRFSGRQFSNSRSEMNVSTLELGDSALYLCASSDRGNTIYFGEGSWLTVV.

The chain employs TRBV28 and TRBJ1-1, with TRBD1 as a possible D gene (5 bases). The V gene lost 6 bases and the J gene lost 3 bases, with 11 bases spanning the gap. Germline V CDR1 and CDR2: MDHEN, SYDVKM. CDR3 length equals 13 residues. The CDR3 sequence is CASRGEGHTEAFF. Here the CDR3 DNA reads TGTGCCAGCAGAGGGGAGGGGCACACTGAAGCTTTCTTT.

This clone was observed a few times. V and J are TRBV6-1 and TRBJ1-5, with D possibly TRBD1 on 5 matching bases. The V and J ends lost 2 bases and 3 bases respectively, with 11 bases between them. This CDR3 comprises 15 residues. Germline V CDR1 and CDR2: MNHNS, SASEGT. The CDR3 region has the DNA TGTGCCAGCAGTGAATCTGGACACAACAATCAGCCCCAGCATTTT. It specifies CASSESGHNNQPQHF.

V gene TRBV4-3 combines with J gene TRBJ2-5; 10 bases align to TRBD1. The J call may be mistaken, given a closer DNA end match to TRBJ2-7. Germline lookup yields CDR1 LGHNA and CDR2 YSLEER. The CDR3 length is 16 residues. CDR3 bases: TGCGCCAGCAGCCTTAGTACCGGGACAGGGGCCTACGAGCAGTACTTC. Protein sequence: CASSLSTGTGAYEQYF.

This rearrangement joins TRBV7-2 to TRBJ2-3, with 8 bases matching TRBD2. CDR1 is SGHTA and CDR2 is FQGNSA in the germline V gene. The CDR3 extends over 14 amino acids. V lost 8 bases to trimming and J lost 1 base; unmatched junction nucleotides: 5. The CDR3 protein is CASSVGRGTDTQYF. The CDR3 nucleotides are TGTGCCAGCTCCGTCGGGAGGGGCACAGATACGCAGTATTTT.

This clone was seen once. This rearrangement joins TRBV5-1 to TRBJ1-5, with D tentatively TRBD1 (6 bases). V dropped 1 base and J dropped 7 bases, with 12 bases sitting between them. The CDR3 contains 14 residues. Germline CDR1 SGHRS, CDR2 YFSETQ. CDR3 loop: CASSLTGMGQPQHF. For the CDR3, the DNA is TGCGCCAGCAGCTTGACAGGGATGGGACAGCCCCAGCATTTT. Looking up the rest from reference TRBV5-1 and TRBJ1-5 gives the full variable domain: KAGVTQTPRYLIKTRGQQVTLSCSPISGHRSVSWYQQTPGQGLQFLFEYFSETQRNKGNFPGRFSGRQFSNSRSEMNVSTLELGDSALYLCASSLTGMGQPQHFGDGTRLSIL.

This chain connects TRBV18 to TRBJ1-2, with a weak D call TRBD1 (6 bases). Trimming took 3 bases from V and 1 from J, leaving 9 bases between them. The germline gives CDR1 KGHSH, CDR2 LQKENI. The length of the CDR3 is 14 residues. CDR3 nucleotide sequence: TGTGCCAGCTCACCGGGACAAAATAACTATGGCTACACCTTC. Amino acids: CASSPGQNNYGYTF.

The chain combines TRBV9 with TRBJ1-1; D ambiguous. Germline V lookup: CDR1 SGDLS, CDR2 YYNGEE. Trimming stripped 0 bases from V and 7 bases from J, with 10 bases between. CDR3 length equals 13 residues. This CDR3 reads CASSVEVRSEAFF. The CDR3 DNA is TGTGCCAGCAGCGTAGAGGTCAGGAGTGAAGCTTTCTTT.